The 27 T cell receptor beta chains listed next were all sequenced from one sample in a study of cytomegalovirus exposure and HLA in healthy donors. Sequenced by immunoSEQ multiplex PCR; TCRdb stores in-frame clones only, minus some. The table shows 100,000 to 150,000 clones, with about 88% occurring only once. Sequenced material: PBMCs. These receptors came from a young man in good health and CMV-seronegative.

This rearrangement joins TRBV6-6 to TRBJ2-1; 12 bases line up with TRBD2. V lost 4 bases, J lost 15 bases, and 7 bases stayed unmatched. Germline CDR1 reads MNHNY; CDR2 reads SVGAGI (reference sequence). The CDR3 length is 13 residues. The CDR3 spells CASSSHGLAGWFF. The CDR3 DNA is TGTGCCAGCAGTTCCCACGGACTAGCGGGGTGGTTCTTC.

The V and J genes are TRBV4-1 and TRBJ1-6; 10 nucleotides agree with TRBD1. Germline V gene data show CDR1 as MGHRA and CDR2 as YSYEKL. Losses at the gene ends were 4 bases for V and 7 bases for J; bases not matched to a gene: 10. CDR3 size: 17 residues. The CDR3 DNA follows: TGCGCCAGCAGCCTCTACTCGACAGGGGGCTTGAATTCACCCCTCCACTTT. Translation: CASSLYSTGGLNSPLHF.

The CDR3 protein is CASSQDYRTNEKLFF. The DNA for the CDR3 is TGCGCCAGCAGCCAAGACTACAGAACTAATGAAAAACTGTTTTTT. This chain connects TRBV4-3 to TRBJ1-4; D is undetermined. CDR3 length: 15 residues. Trimming stripped 0 bases from V and 1 base from J, with 6 bases between. Germline lookup yields CDR1 LGHNA and CDR2 YSLEER.

The chain employs TRBV11-2 and TRBJ2-3, with 8 bases aligning to TRBD2. J was trimmed by 4 bases and V by 1 base; bases with no gene match: 7. The V gene's germline CDR1 is SGHAT and CDR2 FQNNGV. This CDR3 has 16 residues. CDR3 in DNA: TGTGCCAGCAGCTTAGGCCGCGGGGGGCTGGCAGATACGCAGTATTTT. Translated, it gives CASSLGRGGLADTQYF.

This clone has just one count. The chain carries TRBV9 and TRBJ2-7; no firm D call. This CDR3 has 14 residues. The germline CDR1 and CDR2 sequences are SGDLS and YYNGEE. The V end lost 4 bases, the J end lost 1 base, and 12 bases lay between the germline ends. CDR3 sequence reads: CASSQSSSSYEQYF. The CDR3 DNA reads as TGTGCCAGCAGCCAATCTAGTTCTTCCTACGAGCAGTACTTC. The entire variable domain, with the rest obtained from reference TRBV9 and TRBJ2-7, is as follows: DSGVTQTPKHLITATGQRVTLRCSPRSGDLSVYWYQQSLDQGLQFLIQYYNGEERAKGNILERFSAQQFPDLHSELNLSSLELGDSALYFCASSQSSSSYEQYFGPGTRLTVT.

The chain employs TRBV15 and TRBJ2-1; no definite D call. Germline values: CDR1 LNHNV, CDR2 YYDKDF (reference sequence). V was cut by 3 bases and J by 8 bases, with 20 bases left in between. This CDR3 has 16 amino acids. The CDR3 protein is CATSSRERILGDEQFF. The CDR3 coding sequence is TGTGCCACCAGCAGTAGAGAGAGGATCCTAGGCGATGAGCAGTTCTTC. Variable domain in full (rest from reference TRBV15 and TRBJ2-1): DAMVIQNPRYQVTQFGKPVTLSCSQTLNHNVMYWYQQKSSQAPKLLFHYYDKDFNNEADTPDNFQSRRPNTSFCFLDIRSPGLGDTAMYLCATSSRERILGDEQFFGPGTRLTVL.

The chain has TRBV5-4 and TRBJ1-5; TRBD1 agrees at 9 bases. This CDR3 contains 15 residues. The ends lost 4 bases at V and 7 bases at J; junction bases unmatched: 9. Germline loops: CDR1 SGHNT, CDR2 YYREEE (reference sequence). The CDR3: CASSAGTGQGQPQHF. The CDR3 nucleotides read TGTGCCAGCAGCGCCGGGACAGGGCAGGGCCAGCCCCAGCATTTT.

The chain uses TRBV11-3 and TRBJ2-3, with D perhaps matching TRBD1 (7 bases). Germline CDR1 reads SGHNT; CDR2 reads YENEEA. The CDR3 contains 16 residues. Trimming left V 4 bases short and J 9 bases short, with 23 bases between. This CDR3 is CASSCTGGGVGRTQYF. The CDR3 coding sequence is TGTGCCAGCAGCTGCACTGGAGGGGGCGTGGGTAGGACGCAGTATTTT.

The chain couples TRBV27 to TRBJ2-6, with D possibly being TRBD2 (5 bases). Trimming shortened V by 0 bases and J by 4 bases, and 13 bases separated the two germline ends. The CDR3 is 17 residues long. Germline assignment: CDR1 MNHEY and CDR2 SMNVEV (reference sequence). Here the CDR3 DNA reads TGTGCCAGCAGTTTATCGATTGGGAGTCACGGGGCCAACGTCCTGACTTTC. Translation: CASSLSIGSHGANVLTF. Combining the CDR3 with reference TRBV27 and TRBJ2-6 gives the whole variable domain EAQVTQNPRYLITVTGKKLTVTCSQNMNHEYMSWYRQDPGLGLRQIYYSMNVEVTDKGDVPEGYKVSRKEKRNFPLILESPSPNQTSLYFCASSLSIGSHGANVLTFGAGSRLTVL.

The chain carries TRBV7-9 and TRBJ2-3; possibly TRBD2 for D (6 bases). In germline, CDR1 is SEHNR, CDR2 FQNEAQ (reference sequence). The CDR3 has 15 residues. Trimming left V 5 bases short and J 1 base short, with 13 bases between. In nucleotides, the CDR3 is TGTGCCAGCAGCCCCGGCGGGACGCGCACAGATACGCAGTATTTT. It specifies CASSPGGTRTDTQYF. Full variable domain (remainder filled in from reference TRBV7-9 and TRBJ2-3): DTGVSQNPRHKITKRGQNVTFRCDPISEHNRLYWYRQTLGQGPEFLTYFQNEAQLEKSRLLSDRFSAERPKGSFSTLEIQRTEQGDSAMYLCASSPGGTRTDTQYFGPGTRLTVL.

This CDR3 is CASSLTSPRQETQYF. CDR3 bases: TGTGCCAGCAGCTTAACTTCACCGAGGCAAGAGACCCAGTACTTC. The V call is TRBV11-2, the J call TRBJ2-5; no firm D call. This CDR3 is 15 amino acids long. The germline V gene has CDR1 SGHAT and CDR2 FQNNGV. V was pared by 2 bases and J by 2 bases, with 12 bases between.

The genes are TRBV5-1 and TRBJ2-3; 9 nucleotides line up with TRBD2. J lost 2 bases, V lost 0 bases, and 4 bases had no gene match. The CDR3 covers 16 residues. CDR1 is SGHRS, CDR2 YFSETQ, per germline. CDR3 amino acids: CASSLEAGGVTDTQYF. The CDR3, as DNA: TGCGCCAGCAGCTTGGAGGCGGGAGGGGTCACAGATACGCAGTATTTT.

This chain joins TRBV2 and TRBJ2-2; TRBD2 matches at 11 bases. J gave up 4 bases and V 8 bases, and 6 bases lay outside the gene matches. The CDR3 is 15 amino acids. In germline, CDR1 is SNHLY, CDR2 FYNNEI. The CDR3 bases are TGTGCCAGCGGTCTAGCGGGAGGAAGCACCGGGGAGCTGTTTTTT. Residues: CASGLAGGSTGELFF.

This sequence joins TRBV7-2 and TRBJ2-7; 9 bases are a match to TRBD2. CDR1 is SGHTA and CDR2 is FQGNSA in the germline V gene. After removal of 0 bases from V and 6 bases from J, the junction contained 12 bases not matched to a gene. The CDR3 has 17 residues. For the CDR3, the DNA is TGTGCCAGCAGCTTAGCATTCGGTAGCGGGAGTCCCCTCGAGCAGTACTTC. It translates to CASSLAFGSGSPLEQYF.

As concerns this clone: At the DNA level, this CDR3 is encoded by other sequences in the same sample as well. V gene TRBV11-2 combines with J gene TRBJ1-5, with D uncertain. The germline V and J ends were trimmed by 0 bases and 5 bases, with 8 bases remaining between them. Germline lookup yields CDR1 SGHAT and CDR2 FQNNGV. The CDR3 runs 14 residues. DNA for the CDR3: TGTGCCAGCAGCTTAGATCGGGTCGATCAGCCCCAGCATTTT. It codes for CASSLDRVDQPQHF.

This clone was counted only a few times. The chain joins TRBV4-1 to TRBJ1-6; TRBD1 is a possible D gene (6 bases). This CDR3 region has 16 residues. V lost 4 bases, J lost 5 bases, and 15 bases lay in between. CDR1 MGHRA and CDR2 YSYEKL come from the germline V gene. The CDR3 sequence is CASSRTGSRDNSPLHF. CDR3 DNA: TGCGCCAGCAGCCGCACAGGGTCCCGGGATAATTCACCCCTCCACTTT.

This clone was detected only once. The chain combines TRBV6-1 with TRBJ2-7; D is possibly TRBD1 (5 bases). Germline V gene sequence: CDR1 MNHNS, CDR2 SASEGT. The CDR3 length is 15 residues. V lost 8 bases and J lost 4, with 21 bases in between. Here the CDR3 DNA reads TGTGCCAGCTCCCTAGAAAGGGGAAAGTCATACGAGCAGTACTTC. Translating it yields CASSLERGKSYEQYF.

The chain is built from TRBV6-1 and TRBJ2-5; 8 bases agree with TRBD1. With 3 bases clipped from V and 4 bases from J, the junction kept 4 bases outside the gene matches. Germline V gene data show CDR1 as MNHNS and CDR2 as SASEGT. The CDR3 spans 14 residues. The CDR3 DNA reads as TGTGCCAGCAGTGACGTCGGACAGGGAGAGACCCAGTACTTC. It encodes CASSDVGQGETQYF.

The chain recombines TRBV19 with TRBJ1-6; 7 bases fit TRBD1. The CDR3 totals 15 residues. Per germline, CDR1 LNHDA and CDR2 SQIVND (reference sequence). V shed 6 bases, J shed 9 bases, and the junction held 11 bases outside the gene matches. The CDR3 DNA reads TGTGCCAGTAGAAATAACGGGGACAGAGTTTCACCCCTCCACTTT. Translated, it gives CASRNNGDRVSPLHF.

The J gene is TRBJ2-5, the V gene TRBV5-4; D unresolved. The CDR3 extends over 14 amino acids. V was trimmed by 0 bases and J by 1 base, leaving 7 bases between them. Germline V CDR1 and CDR2: SGHNT, YYREEE (reference sequence). The CDR3 here is CASSLESSQETQYF. For the CDR3, the DNA is TGTGCCAGCAGCTTGGAATCCAGCCAAGAGACCCAGTACTTC.

V gene TRBV5-5 combines with J gene TRBJ2-7, with 10 nucleotides matching TRBD1. This CDR3 has 14 residues. With 4 bases clipped from V and 5 bases from J, the junction kept 6 bases outside the gene matches. Per germline, CDR1 SGHKS and CDR2 YYEKEE (reference sequence). The chain's CDR3 is CASSIRDRGDEQYF. The CDR3 DNA reads as TGTGCCAGCAGCATCCGGGACAGGGGCGACGAGCAGTACTTC. The full variable domain, in which reference TRBV5-5 and TRBJ2-7 provide the parts outside the CDR3, is DAGVTQSPTHLIKTRGQQVTLRCSPISGHKSVSWYQQVLGQGPQFIFQYYEKEERGRGNFPDRFSARQFPNYSSELNVNALLLGDSALYLCASSIRDRGDEQYFGPGTRLTVT.

V gene TRBV6-6 combines with J gene TRBJ2-1, with TRBD2 identical over 10 bases. In germline, CDR1 is MNHNY, CDR2 SVGAGI (reference sequence). The length of the CDR3 is 14 residues. The V and J ends lost 6 bases and 10 bases, in that order; junction bases with no gene match: 9. The CDR3 region is CASRLAGDVPEQFF. The CDR3 DNA sequence: TGTGCCAGCAGGCTAGCGGGAGACGTTCCCGAGCAGTTCTTC.

This chain uses TRBV19 with TRBJ1-2; D is unclear. This CDR3 contains 15 residues. Germline V gives CDR1 LNHDA, CDR2 SQIVND (reference sequence). V was shortened by 6 bases and J by 3 bases, with 17 bases between the two germline ends. CDR3 region: CASRPGDLGDYGYTF. CDR3 nucleotides: TGTGCCAGTAGGCCCGGAGACCTCGGGGACTATGGCTACACCTTC.

CDR3 coding DNA: TGTGCCAGCAGCCACAGGACTAGCGGAACCTACGAGCAGTACTTC. It codes for CASSHRTSGTYEQYF. The rearrangement links TRBV6-6 to TRBJ2-7, with 10 bases lining up with TRBD2. The germline gives CDR1 MNHNY, CDR2 SVGAGI (reference sequence). CDR3 length: 15 residues. V dropped 6 bases and J dropped 2; count of bases not matched to a gene: 7.

V and J are TRBV5-6 and TRBJ2-1; 7 nucleotides match TRBD2. Germline V gene lookup returns CDR1 SGHDT and CDR2 YYEEEE. The trim removed 4 bases at V and 9 bases at J, leaving 10 bases unmatched. The CDR3 runs to 14 residues. The CDR3 loop reads CASSIGGGGAEQFF. The CDR3 coding sequence is TGTGCCAGCAGCATTGGAGGCGGGGGTGCTGAGCAGTTCTTC.

The genes are TRBV7-3 and TRBJ2-4, with D possibly TRBD1 on 6 matching bases. Germline CDR1 is SGHTA and CDR2 is FQGTGA. The CDR3 is made up of 13 amino acids. Trimming removed 1 base at V and 9 bases at J, with 10 bases between. The CDR3 spells CASSLNRVAIQYF. Here the CDR3 DNA reads TGTGCCAGCAGCTTAAACAGGGTTGCCATTCAGTACTTC.

This chain connects TRBV15 to TRBJ2-3; D unresolved. CDR1 and CDR2 from the germline V gene are LNHNV and YYDKDF (reference sequence). This CDR3 comprises 17 residues. Trimming cost V 5 bases and J 0 bases, with 18 bases left between them. The CDR3 DNA reads as TGTGCCACCAGCGTATTCCCGAGGAGAACTAGCACAGATACGCAGTATTTT. It codes for CATSVFPRRTSTDTQYF.